This T cell receptor (beta chain) was identified in a study of blood T cell repertoires in COVID-19 (dated by TCRdb to about 2020). Some background on the complete study: Collaborator samples came from the United States, Italy and Spain and covered acute and convalescent phases of COVID-19. The material from the prospective study consisted of cDNA or gDNA derived from T cells, B-cell-depleted T cells, or PBMCs. Subjects who had been exposed to COVID-19, were actively infected with it, or had recovered from it provided the deeply sampled blood TCRbeta repertoires that made up the dataset. The repertoires were released in a freely available public database intended as a resource for research on the immune response to SARS-CoV-2. The samples were drawn from the first 160 participants of the ongoing ImmuneRACE study and from about 1,200 subjects provided by 6 global collaborators. Nearly every sample came with metadata listing a de-identified subject ID, COVID-19 status, age in years and sex. HLA class I and class II types, where available, came from metadata supplied by the sample provider rather than from assay-based typing. What the work shows at the level of the full study, not this receptor alone: The amount of clinical and demographic metadata varied by source and participant and was provided uncurated.

One collaborating source in Seattle enrolled patients during active infection and followed them longitudinally through the course of disease. Collaborating institutions collected whole blood in K2EDTA tubes following their own protocols. For TCRbeta analysis, collaborators shipped samples in one of three forms: frozen whole blood, isolated PBMCs, or DNA extracted from either of those sample types. TCRbeta CDR3 regions were amplified from genomic DNA by means of the immunoSEQ Assay, a bias-controlled multiplex PCR. Per the source publication's procedure: Within the assay, amplification of reference gene primers was used to estimate how many nucleated cells each sample contained. Sequence reads were collapsed and filtered to measure the absolute abundance of every unique TCRbeta CDR3 rearrangement. Productive Simpson clonality was computed per sample as the square root of Simpson's diversity index over productive rearrangements. TCRdb provides this immuneACCESS table in a form limited to in-frame rearrangements. Some clones are lacking; in checked studies, under half of them reflect an unresolved V gene, and why the rest are absent is not known. From that table come the V and J calls and clone size; the DNA was used to work out D and trimming. Present in this sample are tens of thousands of clones, 90% of which were seen just once. Around 0.52% of the sample is taken by the ten largest.

Trimming at the junction amounts to 0 bases on V and 5 bases on J, and the germline ends lie 16 bases apart. CDR1 SGHDN and CDR2 FVKESK were looked up in the germline V gene. From the cysteine through the phenylalanine, the CDR3 covers 17 amino acids. The read is trimmed to its CDR3 DNA, 51 bases read in frame from base 1. As to this clone: Its antigen target is currently unknown. No much larger clone is present one base from it, and per-base qualities are unavailable.

The sequence links TRBV14 to TRBJ2-2, with the D gene uncertain. The clonotype comes from a man aged 45-60 years with COVID-19, enrolled during active disease. Sequencing was done on a sample of peripheral blood. The CDR3 corresponds to CASSQEANWYGTGELFF. The DNA sequence reads TGTGCCAGCAGCCAAGAAGCCAATTGGTATGGTACCGGGGAGCTGTTTTTT.